This T cell receptor (beta chain) is drawn from a study of cytomegalovirus exposure and HLA in healthy donors. The V end lost 3 bases, the J end lost 7 bases, and 15 bases lay between the germline ends. Germline CDR1 reads GTSNPN; CDR2 reads SVGIG (reference sequence). This CDR3 is 13 amino acids long. The PCR ran on 60 Vbeta and 13 Jbeta primers. This table comes from immunoSEQ multiplex PCR, and its TCRdb copy is limited to in-frame clones, with some not included. The sample lists 110,000 to 150,000 clones, 80% occurring once. The chain joins TRBV30 to TRBJ1-1; D unresolved. The sequenced sample was PBMCs. The clonotype was recovered from a middle-aged man in good health and CMV-seronegative. CDR3 DNA: TGTGCCTGGAGCCATTTTGACGGGAGTGAAGCTTTCTTT. This gives the protein CAWSHFDGSEAFF.